The rows below give T cell receptor beta chains drawn from one sample of a study of blood T cell repertoires in COVID-19. Data came from immunoSEQ multiplex PCR; TCRdb stores just in-frame clones and leaves some out. The sample records under 550,000 clones, roughly 90% being singletons. The sequencing sample was made of peripheral blood. All receptors come from a man aged 18 to 30 with COVID-19, enrolled during active disease. Both conserved end residues are part of each CDR3. The order of the fields is V gene, D gene, clone size, J gene, CDR3 DNA, CDR3 protein. A D gene is named only where the DNA matches it firmly. Size values are once, few and many counts, or a class for expanded clones, and some rows have none.

TRBV28	NA	NA	TRBJ2-7	TGTGCCAGCAGTCCCCACGCGAGCGACGAGCAGTACTTC	CASSPHASDEQYF
TRBV23-1	NA	NA	TRBJ2-6	TGCGCCAGCAGTCAAACCCGGGGGGCCAACGTCCTGACTTTC	CASSQTRGANVLTF
TRBV9	NA	NA	TRBJ2-5	TGTGCCAGCAGCGCCTCAACTTACGGGGAGACCCAGTACTTC	CASSASTYGETQYF
TRBV7-2	TRBD2	NA	TRBJ2-2	TGTGCCAGCAATTCCAGGACTAGCGGGGGAAACGGGGAGCTGTTTTTT	CASNSRTSGGNGELFF
TRBV7-9	NA	NA	TRBJ1-1	TGTGCCAGCAGCTCCCGTAGTCGGGGGTGGACTGAAGCTTTCTTT	CASSSRSRGWTEAFF
TRBV5-1	TRBD2	NA	TRBJ2-2	TGCGCCAGCAGCAGGAAGGGGAGCGGGAGCGAAGCGAACACCGGGGAGCTGTTTTTT	CASSRKGSGSEANTGELFF
TRBV2	NA	NA	TRBJ1-2	TGTGCCAGCAGTGACCTTGCGAGAAACTATGGCTACACCTTC	CASSDLARNYGYTF
TRBV27	NA	NA	TRBJ1-5	TGTGCCAGCAGGTACAGGAATAATCAGCCCCAGCATTTT	CASRYRNNQPQHF
TRBV5-1	TRBD1	NA	TRBJ1-4	TGCGCCAGCAGCTTAAAGGACAGGGCAACTAATGAAAAACTGTTTTTT	CASSLKDRATNEKLFF
TRBV28	NA	once	TRBJ1-4	TGTGCCAGCATGTTTCCGTCTAATGAAAAACTGTTTTTT	CASMFPSNEKLFF
TRBV27	NA	NA	TRBJ2-7	TGTGCCAGCAGTTTAGGTCTAAACTACGAGCAGTACTTC	CASSLGLNYEQYF
TRBV24-1	NA	NA	TRBJ2-1	TGTGCCACCAGTGACTCGGACAATGAGCAGTTCTTC	CATSDSDNEQFF
TRBV2	NA	NA	TRBJ2-7	TGTGCCACCACTCCAACGCAGGTGGGCTCCTACGAGCAGTACTTC	CATTPTQVGSYEQYF
TRBV11-3	TRBD2	NA	TRBJ2-7	TGTGCCAGCAGTTCACGCGGGAGCCCGGTCTCCTACGAGCAGTACTTC	CASSSRGSPVSYEQYF
TRBV27	TRBD2	NA	TRBJ2-1	TGTGCCAGCAGTCTAGGGACTAAGAATGAGCAGTTCTTC	CASSLGTKNEQFF
TRBV5-8	TRBD2	once	TRBJ2-2	TGTGCCAGCAGCTTTGTGGGAGGGTCCACCGGGGAGCTGTTTTTT	CASSFVGGSTGELFF